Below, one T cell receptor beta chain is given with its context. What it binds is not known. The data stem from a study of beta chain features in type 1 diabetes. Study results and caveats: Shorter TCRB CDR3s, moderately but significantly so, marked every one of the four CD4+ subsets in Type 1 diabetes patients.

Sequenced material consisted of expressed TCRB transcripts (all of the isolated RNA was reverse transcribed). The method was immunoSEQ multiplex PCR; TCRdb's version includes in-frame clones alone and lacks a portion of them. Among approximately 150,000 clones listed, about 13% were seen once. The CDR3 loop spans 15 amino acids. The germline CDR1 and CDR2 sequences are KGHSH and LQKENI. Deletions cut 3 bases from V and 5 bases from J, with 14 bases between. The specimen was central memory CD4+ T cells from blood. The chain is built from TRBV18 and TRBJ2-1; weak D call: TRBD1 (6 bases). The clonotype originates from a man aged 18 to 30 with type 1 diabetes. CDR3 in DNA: TGTGCCAGCTCACCGCGGGCAGGGGTTAACAATGAGCAGTTCTTC. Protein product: CASSPRAGVNNEQFF.